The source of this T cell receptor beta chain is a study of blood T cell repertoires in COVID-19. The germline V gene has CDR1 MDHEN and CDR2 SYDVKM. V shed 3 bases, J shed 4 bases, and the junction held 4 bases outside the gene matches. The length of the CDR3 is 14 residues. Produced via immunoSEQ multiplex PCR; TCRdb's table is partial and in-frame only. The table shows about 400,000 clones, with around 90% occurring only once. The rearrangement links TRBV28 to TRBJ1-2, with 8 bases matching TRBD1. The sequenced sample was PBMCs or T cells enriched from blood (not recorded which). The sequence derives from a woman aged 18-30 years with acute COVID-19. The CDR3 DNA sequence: TGTGCCAGCAGTTTCCGGACAGGGATCTATGGCTACACCTTC. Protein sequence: CASSFRTGIYGYTF.